In this sample, the clone carrying this TCR beta chain turned up a few times. The target antigen is unknown. PCR amplification relied on 60 Vbeta primers (plus 13 Jbeta primers). Profiling relied on immunoSEQ multiplex PCR, and the TCRdb table lists in-frame clones only, not all of them. This table has tens of thousands of clones, about 83% appearing once. This sample was included in a study of cytomegalovirus exposure and HLA in healthy donors. This CDR3 spans 14 amino acids. Losses at the gene ends were 2 bases for V and 5 bases for J; bases not matched to a gene: 5. The germline CDR1 and CDR2 sequences are MNHNY and SVGAGI (reference sequence). Whole-study results and caveats: The authors assumed roughly uniform sequencing depth across donors for presence/absence analyses.

This clonotype originated in a man younger than 45 in good health and CMV-seronegative. The source material was PBMCs. The V and J genes are TRBV6-6 and TRBJ1-1; 7 nucleotides align to TRBD1. CDR3 nucleotide sequence: TGTGCCAGCAGTTACGAGGGCAGGGGGACTGAAGCTTTCTTT. Protein sequence: CASSYEGRGTEAFF.